This TCR beta chain was recorded in a study of regulatory T cells in long-lasting Graves disease. Stated time point: newly diagnosed GD, antithyroid drugs for less than 3 months. From PBMCs, RNA was extracted and then used to make the TCR library. V dropped 7 bases and J dropped 9 bases, with 13 bases sitting between them. The CDR3 totals 12 residues. CDR1 and CDR2 from the germline V gene are LNHNV and YYDKDF (reference sequence). This clonotype was counted a few times. Library construction for TCR beta used iRepertoire HTBI primers and Arm-PCR of CDR3 regions. TCRdb reanalysed the multiplex PCR reads using MiXCR and keeps one entry per CDR3 protein. The sample has about 610,000 distinct CDR3 sequences, about 16% seen once; the top ten hold 12%. These records were also assigned to another study, of T cells in Graves' hyperthyroidism and ophthalmopathy.

The receptor was isolated from a young man with Graves disease. The input for sequencing was peripheral blood mononuclear cells (PBMCs), taken at new diagnosis, from a patient treated with antithyroid drugs. The V and J genes are TRBV15 and TRBJ2-1; D remains unclear. The CDR3: CATIAIGGEQFF. CDR3 nucleotides: TGTGCCACCATCGCAATTGGTGGTGAGCAGTTCTTC.